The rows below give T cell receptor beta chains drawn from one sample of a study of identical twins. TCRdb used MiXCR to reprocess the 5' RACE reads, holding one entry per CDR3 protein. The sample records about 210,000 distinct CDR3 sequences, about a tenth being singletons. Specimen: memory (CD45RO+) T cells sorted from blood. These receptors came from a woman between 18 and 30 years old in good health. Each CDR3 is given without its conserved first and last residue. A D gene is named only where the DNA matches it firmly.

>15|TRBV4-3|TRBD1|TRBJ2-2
ASSQGAGTGDTGELF
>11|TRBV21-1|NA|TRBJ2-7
ASSRDGRHEQY
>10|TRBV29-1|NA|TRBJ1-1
SVDWAGTEAF
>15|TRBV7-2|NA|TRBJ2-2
ASSPGRGAGFTGELF
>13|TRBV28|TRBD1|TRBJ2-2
ASSGDRVGTGELF
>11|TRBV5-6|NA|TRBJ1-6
ASSFRQSTYIH
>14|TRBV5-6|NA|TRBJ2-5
ASSFIPDRREETQY
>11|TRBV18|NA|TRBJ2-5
ASSRTAQETQY
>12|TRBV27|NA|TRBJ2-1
ASRTLSSYNEQF
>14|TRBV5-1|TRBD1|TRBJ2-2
ASSLGQGALGRELF
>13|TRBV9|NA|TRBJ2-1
ASSVGGGFLDEQF
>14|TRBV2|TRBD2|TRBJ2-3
ASSRRTSGGRDTQY
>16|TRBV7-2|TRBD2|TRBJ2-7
ASSLAQLAGRKGYEQY
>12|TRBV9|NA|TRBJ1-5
ASSAGQGRGSQH
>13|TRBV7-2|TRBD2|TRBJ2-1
ASSLLSGVHNEQF
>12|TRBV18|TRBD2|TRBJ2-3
ASSRGGGTDTQY
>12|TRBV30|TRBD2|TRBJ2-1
AWSVTSGSNEQF
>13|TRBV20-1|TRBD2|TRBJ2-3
SAVAGVSSTDTQY
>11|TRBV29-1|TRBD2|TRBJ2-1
SVVRGGPDEQF
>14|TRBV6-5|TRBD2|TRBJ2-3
ASSYSLGGGTDTQY
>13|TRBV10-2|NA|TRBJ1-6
ASSFTGTPNSPLH
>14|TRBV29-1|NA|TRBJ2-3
SVDRRKTVSTDTQY
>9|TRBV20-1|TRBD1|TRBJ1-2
GGDSHFGYT
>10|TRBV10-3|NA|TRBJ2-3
AISKWKDTQY
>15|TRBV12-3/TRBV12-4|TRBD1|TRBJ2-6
ASSPDRGDSGANVLT
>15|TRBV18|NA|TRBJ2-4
ASSPQSGFVALNIQY
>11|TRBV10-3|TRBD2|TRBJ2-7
ATTSGNSYEQY
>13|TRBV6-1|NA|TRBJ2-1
ASSEGRGDYNEQF
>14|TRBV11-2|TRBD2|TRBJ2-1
ASSPTLAGGHNEQF
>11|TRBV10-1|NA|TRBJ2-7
ASSGRRAYEQY
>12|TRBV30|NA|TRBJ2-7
AWSGSPRAYEQY
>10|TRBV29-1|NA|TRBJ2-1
SVESFGDEQF
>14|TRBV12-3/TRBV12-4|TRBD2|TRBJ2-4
ASSQRLAGGRNIQY
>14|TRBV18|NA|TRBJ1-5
ASSPRAQGGNQPQH
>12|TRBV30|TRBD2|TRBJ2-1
AWSLGTSLNEQF
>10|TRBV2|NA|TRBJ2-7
ATSDFPYEQY